This T cell receptor (beta chain) was sequenced in a study of tumor T cells in aggressive B-cell lymphoma. CDR3 length: 12 residues. The germline V and J ends were trimmed by 5 bases and 0 bases, with 8 bases remaining between them. CDR1 and CDR2 (germline): SQVTM, ANQGSEA. Assay: immunoSEQ multiplex PCR; the TCRdb copy retains only in-frame clones and omits some. Here the sample spans thousands of clones, 90% to 95% being singletons. This sequence was found in an adult with diffuse large B cell lymphoma. The V call is TRBV29-1, the J call TRBJ2-7; D gene ambiguous. Sequenced input: tumor tissue. The CDR3 sequence: CSVKQNSYEQYF. CDR3 bases: TGCAGCGTTAAACAAAACTCCTACGAGCAGTACTTC.